This TCR beta chain was captured in a study of human T cells and chemical hapten exposure listed by TCRdb under 2021. Regarding the research as a whole: For sensitization, 2% DPC in acetone was applied to a roughly 2 cm by roughly 2 cm area of upper inner arm skin. Weekly therapeutic DPC doses were additionally applied to the scalp of patients throughout the roughly 23-week study period. Patch testing was done on the upper back using Finn chambers containing 0.01% DPC, and results were scored after 6 days according to International Contact Dermatitis Research Group standards. The patient cohort, mostly female, included alopecia areata with under or over 50% scalp involvement, alopecia totalis and alopecia universalis. The libraries were sequenced as a pool, and the TCR yield per sample differed mostly because of small variations in library volumes within the pool. In alopecia patients, the study followed how the peripheral blood TCR repertoire changed in vivo over primary and secondary sensitization to diphenylcyclopropenone (DPC), a hapten. Blood samples were taken from patients before sensitization (week 0) and then at 2, 6 and about 24 weeks after DPC sensitization. About 29 alopecia patients gave blood for TCR sequencing at one to four time points (pre-sensitization, 2, 6 and 24 weeks).

Summary of the overall study and its limitations: Expanded TCRs formed significantly more large CDR3 similarity clusters than pre-sensitization or healthy control sets, consistent with antigen-driven responses. The number of PT1 expanded TCRs positively correlated with patch test score, significant at thresholds 8, 16 and 32 but not 4. All patients had alopecia, a presumed autoimmune disease, so their immune response might differ from that of healthy individuals. No change with DPC sensitization was found in the number of TCRs above 1 in 1000 frequency, and no evidence of global repertoire structure alterations was found. Repeated subsampling changed both the strength of the expansion versus patch-test correlation and the threshold at which the correlation became significant.

This clonotype was seen at least ten times. Its antigen remains undetermined. Within one base of it there is no much larger clone, and no base qualities were kept. Libraries were prepared through RACE. Sequenced on a NextSeq 500. During library preparation, unique molecular identifiers were attached to individual cDNA molecules so that TCRs could be counted in a quantitative, reproducible way. Each blood RNA sample was used to sequence both TCR alpha and TCR beta chains. The study's own analysis went as follows. A median of about 89,000 TCRs per sample was observed, with a range of about 20,000 to 700,000. The Decombinator software suite was used to annotate V, J and CDR3 in the TCR reads. Every sample was subsampled to the same number of TCRs (28,000) for the PS versus PT1 abundance plots. Expanded TCRs were defined as absent before sensitization and observed at least eight times at the 2-week time point. Using fastp at Q25 and MiXCR, TCRdb reprocessed the public reads and kept productive beta chains. Every distinct CDR3 protein forms one entry, paired with its most common genes and DNA. These V and J calls rely on TCRdb rather than the paper's analysis. The table for this sample lists more than 100,000 distinct CDR3 sequences; less than 15% of them were counted only once. The ten largest clonotypes hold approximately 2.6% of the sample.

Relative to germline, V is 4 bases shorter and J is 3 bases shorter, with 14 bases between their ends. Via the germline V gene, CDR1 is SGDLS and CDR2 YYNGEE. From the cysteine up to the phenylalanine, the CDR3 has a length of 15 residues. The CDR3 DNA has 45 bases and is translated from base 1. According to the study, the label for this sample's time point signals: pre-sensitization, week 0. In the paper's terms, the treatment or condition label means: therapeutic diphenylcyclopropenone sensitization with weekly scalp DPC. Blood at each patch-test visit was drawn before the patch test was applied. Patients were considered eligible if aged 18 to 70, diagnosed with alopecia and deemed suitable for DPC therapy, and patients were excluded if pregnant. Unfractionated whole blood was collected in Tempus Blood RNA tubes, and total RNA was extracted from that blood.

This receptor was identified in a woman younger than 35 with alopecia areata. Some clones in this sample may be carry-over from other donors' samples. The chain is assembled from TRBV9 and TRBJ2-1; TRBD2 could be the D gene, as 6 bases match. This specimen consisted of whole blood, obtained in connection with sensitization to the hapten diphenylcyclopropenone (DPC). The CDR3 has the sequence CASSPSGLIYNEQFF. The DNA sequence is given as TGTGCCAGCAGCCCATCGGGACTTATCTACAATGAGCAGTTCTTC. The reference TRBV9 and TRBJ2-1 proteins fill in what lies around the CDR3, so the full variable domain reads DSGVTQTPKHLITATGQRVTLRCSPRSGDLSVYWYQQSLDQGLQFLIQYYNGEERAKGNILERFSAQQFPDLHSELNLSSLELGDSALYFCASSPSGLIYNEQFFGPGTRLTVL.